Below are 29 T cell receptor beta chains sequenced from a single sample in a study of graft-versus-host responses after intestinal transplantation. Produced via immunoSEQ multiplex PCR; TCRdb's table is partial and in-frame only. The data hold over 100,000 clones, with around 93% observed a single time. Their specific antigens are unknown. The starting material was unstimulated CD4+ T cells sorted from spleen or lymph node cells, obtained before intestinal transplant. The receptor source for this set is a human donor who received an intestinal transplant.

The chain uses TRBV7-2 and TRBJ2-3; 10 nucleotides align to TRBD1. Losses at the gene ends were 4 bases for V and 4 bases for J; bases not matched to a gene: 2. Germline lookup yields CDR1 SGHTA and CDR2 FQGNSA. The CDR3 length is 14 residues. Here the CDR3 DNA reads TGTGCCAGCAGCTGGGACAGGGGCGCAGATACGCAGTATTTT. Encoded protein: CASSWDRGADTQYF. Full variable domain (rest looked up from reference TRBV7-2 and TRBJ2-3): GAGVSQSPSNKVTEKGKDVELRCDPISGHTALYWYRQSLGQGLEFLIYFQGNSAPDKSGLPSDRFSAERTGGSVSTLTIQRTQQEDSAVYLCASSWDRGADTQYFGPGTRLTVL.

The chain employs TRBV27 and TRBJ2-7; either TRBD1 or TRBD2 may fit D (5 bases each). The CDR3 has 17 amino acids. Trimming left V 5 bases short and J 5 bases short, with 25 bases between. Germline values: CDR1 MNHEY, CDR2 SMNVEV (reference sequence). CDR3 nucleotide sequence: TGTGCCAGCAGTCCGTACTCGACGGGACGGAACCGCCACGAGCAGTACTTC. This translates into CASSPYSTGRNRHEQYF.

In DNA, the CDR3 is TGTGCCAGCAGAGACCCTAGCGGTAGCTCCTACAATGAGCAGTTCTTC. This translates into CASRDPSGSSYNEQFF. V and J are TRBV2 and TRBJ2-1; 7 bases map to TRBD2. This CDR3 is built from 16 residues. Looked up from germline, CDR1 is SNHLY and CDR2 is FYNNEI. V dropped 6 bases and J dropped 0; count of bases not matched to a gene: 8. Full variable domain (rest looked up from reference TRBV2 and TRBJ2-1): EPEVTQTPSHQVTQMGQEVILRCVPISNHLYFYWYRQILGQKVEFLVSFYNNEISEKSEIFDDQFSVERPDGSNFTLKIRSTKLEDSAMYFCASRDPSGSSYNEQFFGPGTRLTVL.

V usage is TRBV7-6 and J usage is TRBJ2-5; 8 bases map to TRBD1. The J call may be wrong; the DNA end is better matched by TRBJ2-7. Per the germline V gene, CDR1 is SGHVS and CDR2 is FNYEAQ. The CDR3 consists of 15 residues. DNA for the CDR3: TGTGCCAGCACCAAGGCCGGACAGGGCCCCTACGAGCAGTACTTC. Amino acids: CASTKAGQGPYEQYF.

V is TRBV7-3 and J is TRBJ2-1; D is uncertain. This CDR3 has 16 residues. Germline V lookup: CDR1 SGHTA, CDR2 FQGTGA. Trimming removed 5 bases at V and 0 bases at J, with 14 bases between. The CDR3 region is CASSAPDAASYNEQFF. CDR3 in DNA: TGTGCCAGCAGCGCACCGGACGCGGCCTCCTACAATGAGCAGTTCTTC.

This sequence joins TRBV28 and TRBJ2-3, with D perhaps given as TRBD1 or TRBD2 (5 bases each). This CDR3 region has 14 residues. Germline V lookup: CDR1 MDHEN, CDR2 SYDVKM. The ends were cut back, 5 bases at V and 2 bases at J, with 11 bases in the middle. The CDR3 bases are TGTGCCAGCAGTCCCGGGGACCTCACAGATACGCAGTATTTT. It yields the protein CASSPGDLTDTQYF.

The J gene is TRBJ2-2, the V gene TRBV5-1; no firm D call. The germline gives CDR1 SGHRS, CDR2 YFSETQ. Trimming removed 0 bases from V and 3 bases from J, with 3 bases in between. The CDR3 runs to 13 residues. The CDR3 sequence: CASSLADTGELFF. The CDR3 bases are TGCGCCAGCAGCTTGGCTGACACCGGGGAGCTGTTTTTT.

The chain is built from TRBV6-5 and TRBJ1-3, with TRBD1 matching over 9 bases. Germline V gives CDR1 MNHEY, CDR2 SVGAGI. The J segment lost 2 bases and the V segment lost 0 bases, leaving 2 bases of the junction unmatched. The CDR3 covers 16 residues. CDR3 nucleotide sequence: TGTGCCAGCAGTTACTCTGGGACAGGGACTGGAAACACCATATATTTT. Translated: CASSYSGTGTGNTIYF.

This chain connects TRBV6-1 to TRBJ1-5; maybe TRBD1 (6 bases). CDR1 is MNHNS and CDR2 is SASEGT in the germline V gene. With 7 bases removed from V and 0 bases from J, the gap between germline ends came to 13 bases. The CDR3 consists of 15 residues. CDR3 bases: TGTGCCAGCACTCGGACAGACTATAGCAATCAGCCCCAGCATTTT. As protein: CASTRTDYSNQPQHF.

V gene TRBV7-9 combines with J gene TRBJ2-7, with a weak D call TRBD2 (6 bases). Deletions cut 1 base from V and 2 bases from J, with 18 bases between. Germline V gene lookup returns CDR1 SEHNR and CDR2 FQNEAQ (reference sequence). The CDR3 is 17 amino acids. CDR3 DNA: TGTGCCAGCAGCTTAGTACTAGACCGGGAGAGGGCCTACGAGCAGTACTTC. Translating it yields CASSLVLDRERAYEQYF.

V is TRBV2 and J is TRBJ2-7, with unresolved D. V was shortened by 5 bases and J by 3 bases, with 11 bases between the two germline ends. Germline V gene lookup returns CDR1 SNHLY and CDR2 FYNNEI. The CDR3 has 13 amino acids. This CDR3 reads CASSPGKVYEQYF. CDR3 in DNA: TGTGCCAGCAGTCCTGGAAAGGTCTACGAGCAGTACTTC.

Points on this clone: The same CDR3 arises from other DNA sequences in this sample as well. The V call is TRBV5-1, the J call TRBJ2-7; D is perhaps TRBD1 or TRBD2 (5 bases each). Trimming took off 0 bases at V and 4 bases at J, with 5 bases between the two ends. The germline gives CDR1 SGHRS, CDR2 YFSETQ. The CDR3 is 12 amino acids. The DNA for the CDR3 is TGCGCCAGCAGCTTGGGGGGGTACGAGCAGTACTTC. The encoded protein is CASSLGGYEQYF.

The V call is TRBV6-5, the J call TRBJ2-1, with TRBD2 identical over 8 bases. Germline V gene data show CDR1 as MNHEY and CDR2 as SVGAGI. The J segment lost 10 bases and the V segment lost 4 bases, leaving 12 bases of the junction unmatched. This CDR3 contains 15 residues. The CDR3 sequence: CASSLDGPQREEQFF. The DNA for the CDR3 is TGTGCCAGCAGTTTGGACGGTCCTCAGCGGGAGGAGCAGTTCTTC.

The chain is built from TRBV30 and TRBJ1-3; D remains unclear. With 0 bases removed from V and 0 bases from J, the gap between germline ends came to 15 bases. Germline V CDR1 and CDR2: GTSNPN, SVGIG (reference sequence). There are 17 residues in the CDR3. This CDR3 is CAWSVLLMVGSGNTIYF. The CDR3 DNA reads TGTGCCTGGAGTGTACTGTTGATGGTGGGCTCTGGAAACACCATATATTTT.

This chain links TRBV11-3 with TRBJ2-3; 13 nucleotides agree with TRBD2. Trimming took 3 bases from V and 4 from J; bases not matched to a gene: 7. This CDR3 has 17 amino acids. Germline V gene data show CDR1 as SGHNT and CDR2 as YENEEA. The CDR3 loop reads CASSFTSGRAKADTQYF. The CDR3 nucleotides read TGTGCCAGCAGCTTCACTAGCGGGAGGGCCAAGGCAGATACGCAGTATTTT. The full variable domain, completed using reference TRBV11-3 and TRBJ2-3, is EAGVVQSPRYKIIEKKQPVAFWCNPISGHNTLYWYLQNLGQGPELLIRYENEEAVDDSQLPKDRFSAERLKGVDSTLKIQPAELGDSAVYLCASSFTSGRAKADTQYFGPGTRLTVL.

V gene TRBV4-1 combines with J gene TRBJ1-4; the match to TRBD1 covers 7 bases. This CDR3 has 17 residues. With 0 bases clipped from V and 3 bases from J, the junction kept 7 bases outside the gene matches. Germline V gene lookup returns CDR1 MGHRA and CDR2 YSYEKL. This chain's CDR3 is CASSQDDREVANEKLFF. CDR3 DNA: TGCGCCAGCAGCCAAGATGACAGGGAGGTGGCTAATGAAAAACTGTTTTTT.

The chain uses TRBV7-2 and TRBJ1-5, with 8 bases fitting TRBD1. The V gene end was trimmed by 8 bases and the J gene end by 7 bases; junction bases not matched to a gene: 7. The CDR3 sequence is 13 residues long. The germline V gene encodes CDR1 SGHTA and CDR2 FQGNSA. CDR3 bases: TGTGCCAGCGCGACAGGGGATAACCAGCCCCAGCATTTT. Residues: CASATGDNQPQHF.

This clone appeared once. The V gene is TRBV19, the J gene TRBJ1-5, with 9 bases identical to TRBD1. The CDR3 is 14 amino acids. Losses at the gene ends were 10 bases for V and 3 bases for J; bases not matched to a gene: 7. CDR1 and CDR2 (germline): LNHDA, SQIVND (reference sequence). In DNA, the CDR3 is TGTGCCACCCGAAGGGACAGGGACAATCAGCCCCAGCATTTT. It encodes CATRRDRDNQPQHF.

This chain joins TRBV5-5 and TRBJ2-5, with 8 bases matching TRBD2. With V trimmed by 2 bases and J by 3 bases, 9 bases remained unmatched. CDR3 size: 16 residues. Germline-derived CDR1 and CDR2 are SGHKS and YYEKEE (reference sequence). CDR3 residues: CASSLVAGGGEETQYF. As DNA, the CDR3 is TGTGCCAGCAGCTTAGTTGCGGGAGGAGGGGAAGAGACCCAGTACTTC.

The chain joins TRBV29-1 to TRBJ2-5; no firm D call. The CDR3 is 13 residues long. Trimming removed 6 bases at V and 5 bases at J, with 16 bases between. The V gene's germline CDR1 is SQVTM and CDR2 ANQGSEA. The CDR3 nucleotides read TGCAGCGTGGGTGTACTTGGGTGGGAGACCCAGTACTTC. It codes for CSVGVLGWETQYF. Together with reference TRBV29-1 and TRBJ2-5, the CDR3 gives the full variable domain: SAVISQKPSRDICQRGTSLTIQCQVDSQVTMMFWYRQQPGQSLTLIATANQGSEATYESGFVIDKFPISRPNLTFSTLTVSNMSPEDSSIYLCSVGVLGWETQYFGPGTRLLVL.

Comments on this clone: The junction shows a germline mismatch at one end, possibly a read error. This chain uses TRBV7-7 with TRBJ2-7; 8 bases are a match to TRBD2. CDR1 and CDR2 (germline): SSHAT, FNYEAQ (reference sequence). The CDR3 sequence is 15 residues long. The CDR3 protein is CASSLGEGTSGEQYF. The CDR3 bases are TGTGCTAGCAGCTTAGGGGAGGGCACTAGCGGCGAGCAGTACTTC.

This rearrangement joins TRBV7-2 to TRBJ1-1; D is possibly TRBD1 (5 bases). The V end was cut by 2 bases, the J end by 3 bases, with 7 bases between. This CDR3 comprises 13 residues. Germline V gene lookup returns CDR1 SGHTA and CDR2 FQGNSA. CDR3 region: CASSLRGHTEAFF. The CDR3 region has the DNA TGTGCCAGCAGCTTAAGGGGTCACACTGAAGCTTTCTTT.

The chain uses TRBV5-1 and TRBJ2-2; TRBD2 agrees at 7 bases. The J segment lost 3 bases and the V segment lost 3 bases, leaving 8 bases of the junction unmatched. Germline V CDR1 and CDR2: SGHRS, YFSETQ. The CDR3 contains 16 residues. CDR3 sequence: CASSWRGAGDTGELFF. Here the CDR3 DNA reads TGCGCCAGCAGCTGGAGGGGCGCGGGAGACACCGGGGAGCTGTTTTTT.

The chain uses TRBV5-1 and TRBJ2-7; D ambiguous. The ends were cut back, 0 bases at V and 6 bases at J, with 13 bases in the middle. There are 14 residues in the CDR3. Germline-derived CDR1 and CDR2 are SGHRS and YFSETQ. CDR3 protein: CASSLDTLRIEQYF. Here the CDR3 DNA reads TGCGCCAGCAGCTTGGATACGTTGAGAATCGAGCAGTACTTC.

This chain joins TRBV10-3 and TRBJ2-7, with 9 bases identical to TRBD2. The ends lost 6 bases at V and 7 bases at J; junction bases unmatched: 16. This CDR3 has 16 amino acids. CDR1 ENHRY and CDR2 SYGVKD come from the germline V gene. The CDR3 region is CAISAPPTSGFSEQYF. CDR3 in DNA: TGTGCCATCAGCGCCCCCCCGACTAGCGGTTTTAGTGAGCAGTACTTC.

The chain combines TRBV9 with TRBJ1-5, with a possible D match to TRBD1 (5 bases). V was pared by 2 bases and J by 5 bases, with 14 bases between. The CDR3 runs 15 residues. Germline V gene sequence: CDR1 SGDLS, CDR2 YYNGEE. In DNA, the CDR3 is TGTGCCAGCAGCGTGGGAAAGGGGAGAGATCAGCCCCAGCATTTT. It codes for CASSVGKGRDQPQHF.

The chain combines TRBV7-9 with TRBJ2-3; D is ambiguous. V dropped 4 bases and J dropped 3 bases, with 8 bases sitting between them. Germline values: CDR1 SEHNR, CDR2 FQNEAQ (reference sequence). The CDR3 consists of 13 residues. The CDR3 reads CASSSSKTDTQYF. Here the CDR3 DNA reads TGTGCCAGCAGCTCCTCTAAGACAGATACGCAGTATTTT.

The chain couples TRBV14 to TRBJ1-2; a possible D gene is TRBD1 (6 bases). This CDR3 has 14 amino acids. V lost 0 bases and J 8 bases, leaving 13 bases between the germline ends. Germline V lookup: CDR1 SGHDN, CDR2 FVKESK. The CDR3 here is CASSQDRGQGGYTF. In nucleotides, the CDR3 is TGTGCCAGCAGCCAAGATAGGGGCCAGGGGGGCTACACCTTC.

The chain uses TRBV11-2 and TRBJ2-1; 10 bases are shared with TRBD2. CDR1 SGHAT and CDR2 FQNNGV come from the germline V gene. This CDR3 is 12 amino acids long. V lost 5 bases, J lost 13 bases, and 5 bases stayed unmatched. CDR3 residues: CASSRSSGSQFF. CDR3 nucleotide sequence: TGTGCCAGCAGCCGTTCTAGCGGGAGTCAGTTCTTC.